The clone carrying this T cell receptor (beta chain) has only one observation. Antigen: not known. The V and J ends lost 3 bases and 2 bases respectively, with 10 bases between them. The CDR3 covers 13 residues. Germline CDR1 is GTSNPN and CDR2 is SVGIG (reference sequence). This entry is derived from a study of T cell responses to AZD1222 COVID-19 vaccine. Study summary: Whether given at about 4 or about 12 weeks, second doses were pooled. General study findings and limits: Baseline testing showed seropositivity in only five to seven AZD1222 recipients. A mostly white British donor set with more females was recruited, and clonal diversity was possibly underestimated. Spike as a whole was targeted by vaccine-associated CD4 TCRs, dominant at 160-218 and 743-854.

Data came from immunoSEQ multiplex PCR; TCRdb stores just in-frame clones and leaves some out. This table holds 90,000 to 120,000 clones, 93% found once. The chain has TRBV30 and TRBJ2-5, with D hard to call. The sequences come from peripheral blood, collected on day 0 of AZD1222 vaccination. The receptor comes from an adult in good health. CDR3 amino acids: CAWRGSRQETQYF. CDR3 DNA sequence: TGTGCCTGGAGGGGTAGCCGACAAGAGACCCAGTACTTC.